This T cell receptor beta chain was identified during a study of chemoradiotherapy in HPV16-positive cancers. This clone was detected once. Sequencing used immunoSEQ multiplex PCR; TCRdb keeps in-frame clones, though not all of them. Altogether around 68,000 clones are present, about nine tenths being singletons, with the ten largest covering under 4.5%. Per the germline V gene, CDR1 is KGHSH and CDR2 is LQKENI. CDR3 length: 13 residues. The J segment lost 3 bases and the V segment lost 4 bases, leaving 1 base of the junction unmatched. The sequences come from blood, collected from a patient who underwent chemoradiotherapy. This sequence originates from a human donor with HPV-associated anogenital cancer. The chain links TRBV18 to TRBJ2-3, with 7 bases fitting TRBD2. The CDR3 here is CASSREGTDTQYF. In DNA, the CDR3 is TGTGCCAGCTCACGGGAGGGAACAGATACGCAGTATTTT.